The 26 T cell receptor beta chains below were found in one sample sequenced in a study of CD8+ T cells in alopecia areata. Cells that came from pooled cutaneous lymph nodes were sorted using CD4, CD8alpha, NKG2D, NKG2ACE and other markers. It was cDNA, reverse transcribed from extracted RNA, that served as the sequencing template. Some clones are missing from TCRdb's copy, which holds only in-frame ones; the method was immunoSEQ multiplex PCR. In total the sample includes about 270,000 clones, none of them seen once. Sample: CD4+ T cells sorted from a lymph node. These receptors were collected from a C3H/HeJ mouse with alopecia areata. Mouse strain MHC haplotype: H2-k.

About this clone itself: Any gene name here is a mouse gene name. The DNA ends 4 residues before the CDR3 does, and the rest of the CDR3 is filled in from the germline J gene. Other DNA sequences within the sample encode an identical CDR3. This chain links TRBV1 with TRBJ2-4; 9 positions match TRBD2. Germline CDR1 NSQYPW, CDR2 LRSPGD (reference sequence). The trim removed 4 bases at V and 1 base at J, leaving 0 bases unmatched. This CDR3 comprises 14 residues. CDR3 bases read: TGCACCTGCAGTGGGGACTGGGGTCAAAAC. It is translated as CTCSGDWGQN. The full CDR3 protein is CTCSGDWGQNTLYF.

A few counts support this clone. The genes and germline here are from mouse. The read stops 4 residues short of the end of the CDR3; the missing end is completed from the germline J gene. The chain joins TRBV17 to TRBJ2-1; D is unresolved. V dropped 6 bases and J dropped 0 bases, with 3 bases sitting between them. Germline CDR1 is MNHDT and CDR2 is YYDKIL. This CDR3 has 12 residues. Here the CDR3 reads CASSNNYAEQFF. CDR3 DNA (partial): TGTGCTAGCAGCAATAACTATGCT.

In its sample, this clone was seen a few times. The gene names here belong to mouse. The CDR3 goes on 4 residues after the read ends, and that part is filled in from the germline J gene. The chain has TRBV13-1 and TRBJ2-4, with 10 bases lining up with TRBD2. Germline values: CDR1 NSHNY, CDR2 SYGAGN. This CDR3 is built from 14 residues. The CDR3 is CASSDLGGPNTLYF. The CDR3 DNA, read in part, is TGTGCCAGCAGTGATCTGGGGGGGCCAAAC.

There are a few counts of this clone. The gene symbols are mouse symbols. The CDR3 end is not reached by the read, which stops 4 residues before it; the germline J gene fills it in. The V and J genes are TRBV13-1 and TRBJ2-7, with 8 bases identical to TRBD2. V lost 2 bases, J lost 2 bases, and 0 bases stayed unmatched. The CDR3 extends over 13 amino acids. Germline V gene data show CDR1 as NSHNY and CDR2 as SYGAGN. The DNA read from the CDR3 is TGTGCCAGCAGTGAACTGGGGGCCTAT. The encoded protein is CASSELGAY. The whole CDR3 is CASSELGAYEQYF.

In the case of this clone: Genes and germline come from the mouse. The CDR3 extends 4 residues past the end of the read, so its final part is completed from the germline J gene. The chain links TRBV5 to TRBJ1-2; no clear D gene. This CDR3 has 15 amino acids. CDR1 LGHNA and CDR2 YNLKQL come from the germline V gene (reference sequence). The ends were cut back, 0 bases at V and 0 bases at J, with 8 bases in the middle. The CDR3 here is CASSQEQSANSDYTF. The sequenced part of the CDR3 DNA is TGTGCCAGCAGCCAAGAGCAGTCCGCAAACTCC.

This clone turned up a few times. Gene labels here are mouse ones. The read halts 4 residues ahead of the CDR3 end, with the missing end drawn from the germline J gene. The V gene is TRBV13-1, the J gene TRBJ2-3; TRBD2 is a possible D gene (6 bases). There are 14 residues in the CDR3. CDR1 and CDR2 (germline): NSHNY, SYGAGN. Trimming stripped 6 bases from V and 0 bases from J, with 11 bases between. The CDR3 bases that were read are TGTGCCAGCAACGGGGGGAGGAGTGCAGAA. Amino acid sequence: CASNGGRSAE. The whole CDR3 sequence reads CASNGGRSAETLYF.

This clone was detected a few times. All gene names here are mouse names. The read falls 4 residues short of the CDR3 end, and the missing part is taken from the germline J gene. The chain uses TRBV14 and TRBJ2-1; 9 bases map to TRBD2. V lost 4 bases to trimming and J lost 1 base; unmatched junction nucleotides: 3. The CDR3 sequence is 15 residues long. Per germline, CDR1 SGHDT and CDR2 FRDEAV. Partial CDR3 DNA: TGTGCCAGCAGTGTTACTGGGGGGAACTATGCT. Protein product: CASSVTGGNYA. The whole CDR3 sequence reads CASSVTGGNYAEQFF.

To note about this clone: Gene and germline names: mouse. The read finishes 4 residues shy of the CDR3 end, and the germline J gene is used to complete it. The sample has other DNA sequences that encode this CDR3 too. V usage is TRBV13-1 and J usage is TRBJ1-2; TRBD1 agrees at 10 bases. Trimming removed 3 bases from V and 3 bases from J; junction bases left unmatched: 2. There are 14 residues in the CDR3. The germline CDR1 and CDR2 sequences are NSHNY and SYGAGN. CDR3 amino acids: CASSGDRGDSDYTF. CDR3 bases read: TGTGCCAGCAGTGGGGACAGGGGAGACTCC.

This clone was counted only a few times. Each gene name is a mouse one. The CDR3 extends 4 residues past the end of the read, so its final part is completed from the germline J gene. The identical CDR3 is also encoded by other nucleotide sequences in the sample. The J gene is TRBJ2-2, the V gene TRBV13-1; 10 bases are shared with TRBD2. The V segment lost 7 bases and the J segment 0 bases; nucleotides outside the gene matches: 6. Germline-derived CDR1 and CDR2 are NSHNY and SYGAGN. This CDR3 has 16 residues. Partial CDR3 DNA: TGTGCCAGCTCTGACTGGGGGGCGGCAAACACCGGG. Protein: CASSDWGAANTG. The full-length CDR3 reads as CASSDWGAANTGQLYF.

Remarks on this clone: The gene names here belong to mouse. The CDR3 end is not reached by the read, which stops 4 residues before it; the germline J gene fills it in. The chain couples TRBV13-1 to TRBJ2-3, with 12 nucleotides matching TRBD2. Germline trimming cut 3 bases from V and 0 bases from J; bases unmatched to any gene: 5. This CDR3 is built from 17 residues. CDR1 and CDR2 from the germline V gene are NSHNY and SYGAGN. CDR3 bases read: TGTGCCAGCAGTGCAATGACTGGGGGGGCTAGTGCAGAA. This translates into CASSAMTGGASAE. The CDR3 in its entirety is CASSAMTGGASAETLYF.

To note about this clone: The gene names here belong to mouse. The CDR3 end lies 4 residues beyond the end of the read and is filled in from the germline J gene. The chain couples TRBV13-2 to TRBJ2-4; perhaps TRBD2 as D (6 bases). The germline V gene encodes CDR1 NNHNN and CDR2 SYGAGS (reference sequence). The CDR3 is 14 residues long. The V end lost 5 bases, the J end lost 0 bases, and 10 bases lay between the germline ends. Incomplete CDR3 DNA: TGTGCCAGCGGGCCTCTGGGGAGTCAAAAC. Translated, it gives CASGPLGSQN. The complete CDR3 sequence is CASGPLGSQNTLYF.

Points on this clone: Gene names denote mouse genes. The CDR3 extends 4 residues past the end of the read, so its final part is completed from the germline J gene. The rearrangement uses TRBV17 and TRBJ2-5; 8 positions agree with TRBD2. CDR1 is MNHDT, CDR2 YYDKIL, per germline. This CDR3 contains 17 residues. The V segment lost 3 bases and the J segment 0 bases; nucleotides outside the gene matches: 8. The CDR3 DNA, read in part, is TGTGCTAGCAGTAGCTCGGCTGGGGGGCCTAACCAAGAC. Translation: CASSSSAGGPNQD. The entire CDR3 is CASSSSAGGPNQDTQYF. Together with reference TRBV17 and TRBJ2-5, the CDR3 gives the full variable domain: DTTVKQNPRYKLARVGKPVNLICSQTMNHDTMYWYQKKPNQAPKLLLFYYDKILNREADTFEKFQSSRPNNSFCSLYIGSAGLEYSAMYLCASSSSAGGPNQDTQYFGPGTRLLVL.

Note on this clone: Any gene name here is a mouse gene name. The read falls 4 residues short of the CDR3 end, and the missing part is taken from the germline J gene. The same CDR3 arises from other DNA sequences in this sample as well. This chain joins TRBV5 and TRBJ1-2; D possibly corresponds to TRBD1 (5 bases). The germline V and J ends were trimmed by 1 base and 2 bases, with 5 bases remaining between them. Per germline, CDR1 LGHNA and CDR2 YNLKQL (reference sequence). The CDR3 is 13 residues long. This chain's CDR3 is CASSQAGNSDYTF. CDR3 DNA, as far as it was read: TGTGCCAGCAGCCAAGCAGGGAACTCC.

This clone showed up just a few times. Gene names are the mouse ones. The read terminates 4 residues ahead of where the CDR3 ends, so the germline J gene completes it. The gene calls are TRBV13-3 and TRBJ2-1; possible D gene TRBD1, 6 bases. The germline V gene has CDR1 NNHDY and CDR2 SYVADS. V was cut by 2 bases and J by 4 bases, with 10 bases left in between. This CDR3 spans 14 amino acids. Incomplete CDR3 DNA: TGTGCCAGCAGTGAGGGGACAAGTTATGCT. Translating gives CASSEGTSYA. The full CDR3 is CASSEGTSYAEQFF.

Details on this clone: Gene names are mouse gene names. The read ends 4 residues early relative to the CDR3; the germline J gene fills the gap. The chain couples TRBV19 to TRBJ2-3; 8 bases match TRBD2. Germline loops: CDR1 FNHDT, CDR2 SITEND (reference sequence). The CDR3 length is 16 residues. V lost 6 bases to trimming and J lost 0 bases; unmatched junction nucleotides: 9. CDR3 DNA (partial): TGTGCCAGCAACTCTGGGGGGCCTCTTAGTGCAGAA. It codes for CASNSGGPLSAE. In full, the CDR3 is CASNSGGPLSAETLYF.

This clone was recorded a few times. Gene labels here are mouse ones. The read ends 4 residues early relative to the CDR3; the germline J gene fills the gap. The chain is built from TRBV1 and TRBJ2-4, with 8 bases aligning to TRBD2. This CDR3 is 15 amino acids long. Looked up from germline, CDR1 is NSQYPW and CDR2 is LRSPGD (reference sequence). V gave up 4 bases and J gave up 0 bases; unmatched junction bases: 3. The sequenced CDR3 bases are TGCACCTGCAGTGGGACTGGGAGAAGTCAAAAC. This gives the protein CTCSGTGRSQN. The full CDR3 reads CTCSGTGRSQNTLYF.

This clone was counted between two and nine times. Gene names are mouse gene names. Read coverage stops 4 residues before the CDR3 terminus; the germline J gene supplies the remainder. V is TRBV31 and J is TRBJ1-1, with 7 bases that match TRBD1. The CDR3 loop spans 15 amino acids. V was pared by 2 bases and J by 3 bases, with 9 bases of the junction left unmatched. In germline, CDR1 is GKSSPN, CDR2 SITVG. Here the CDR3 reads CAWSAQTGSYTEVFF. The CDR3 bases that were read are TGTGCCTGGAGTGCCCAGACAGGGTCCTACACA.

To note about this clone: Genes and germline are mouse. From the germline J gene comes the end of the CDR3, since the read stops 3 residues before it. The chain is built from TRBV1 and TRBJ1-6, with a possible D match to TRBD1 (5 bases). TRBJ1-6 is filed as an ORF, its function uncertain. Germline CDR1 and CDR2: NSQYPW and LRSPGD (reference sequence). This CDR3 comprises 14 residues. V dropped 0 bases and J dropped 6 bases, with 6 bases sitting between them. The CDR3 is CTCSADDSNSPLYF. The covered CDR3 bases are TGCACCTGCAGTGCAGATGACAGTAATTCGCCC.

Details on this clone: Gene and germline names: mouse. Coverage ceases 4 residues before the CDR3 finishes, and the germline J gene fills in the end. This chain uses TRBV12-1 with TRBJ2-5; 10 bases line up with TRBD2. The CDR3 has 15 amino acids. Germline V gene data show CDR1 as SGHSN and CDR2 as HYEKVE. CDR3 DNA (partial): TGTGCCAGCTCTCTTTCTGGGGGGGCTCGGGAC. This translates into CASSLSGGARD. The whole CDR3 protein is CASSLSGGARDTQYF.

As to this clone: Germline and genes: mouse. The CDR3 end falls 4 residues outside the read, so it is completed with the germline J gene. This sequence joins TRBV19 and TRBJ1-2, with TRBD1 as a possible D gene (6 bases). Looked up from germline, CDR1 is FNHDT and CDR2 is SITEND (reference sequence). V was shortened by 4 bases and J by 2 bases, with 9 bases between the two germline ends. This CDR3 spans 13 amino acids. The sequenced CDR3 bases are TGTGCCAGCAGTGGGGGGCGGAACTCC. This encodes CASSGGRNS. The complete CDR3 sequence is CASSGGRNSDYTF.

Remarks on this clone: Each gene name is a mouse one. The CDR3 end lies 4 residues beyond the end of the read and is filled in from the germline J gene. V and J are TRBV13-1 and TRBJ2-7; 9 nucleotides agree with TRBD1. Germline V lookup: CDR1 NSHNY, CDR2 SYGAGN. The CDR3 is made up of 16 amino acids. V was clipped by 3 bases and J by 1 base; unmatched bases: 8. The DNA read from the CDR3 is TGTGCCAGCAGTGTTCCGGGACAGGGAGGGTCCTAT. Translated: CASSVPGQGGSY. The whole CDR3 protein reads CASSVPGQGGSYEQYF.

With respect to this clone: Gene names refer to mouse genes. With the read ending 4 residues before the CDR3 end, the germline J gene is used to fill in that end. The chain employs TRBV13-2 and TRBJ2-5; D is unresolved. Looked up from germline, CDR1 is NNHNN and CDR2 is SYGAGS (reference sequence). The CDR3 is made up of 11 amino acids. The CDR3 sequence: CASGQRDTQYF. CDR3 bases read: TGTGCCAGCGGTCAGCGGGAC.

This clone has a handful of counts. All gene names here are mouse names. Read coverage stops 4 residues before the CDR3 terminus; the germline J gene supplies the remainder. The genes are TRBV5 and TRBJ2-7, with 7 bases aligning to TRBD2. With 4 bases clipped from V and 0 bases from J, the junction kept 6 bases outside the gene matches. CDR3 size: 15 residues. Germline V gives CDR1 LGHNA, CDR2 YNLKQL (reference sequence). CDR3 DNA, as far as it was read: TGTGCCAGCAGCCCTCAGACTGGGATCTCCTAT. Its translation: CASSPQTGISY. The whole CDR3 region reads CASSPQTGISYEQYF.

As for this clone: Gene labels here are mouse ones. The DNA ends 4 residues before the CDR3 does, and the rest of the CDR3 is filled in from the germline J gene. V and J are TRBV13-3 and TRBJ2-1; 7 positions match TRBD1. The CDR3 spans 15 residues. Germline loops: CDR1 NNHDY, CDR2 SYVADS. V lost 2 bases to trimming and J lost 4 bases; unmatched junction nucleotides: 6. The CDR3 sequence: CASSEDRDRYAEQFF. The sequenced CDR3 bases are TGTGCCAGCAGTGAGGACCGGGACAGATATGCT.

This clone was seen at least ten times. Genes and germline come from the mouse. The read terminates 4 residues ahead of where the CDR3 ends, so the germline J gene completes it. Other DNA sequences in the same sample also yield this CDR3. The V call is TRBV1, the J call TRBJ2-2; 9 nucleotides match TRBD2. In germline, CDR1 is NSQYPW, CDR2 LRSPGD (reference sequence). This CDR3 comprises 16 residues. The J segment lost 0 bases and the V segment lost 3 bases, leaving 2 bases of the junction unmatched. The chain's CDR3 is CTCSALGGTNTGQLYF. Partial CDR3 DNA: TGCACCTGCAGTGCTCTGGGGGGGACAAACACCGGG.

This clone was detected only a few times. Genes and germline come from the mouse. The read terminates 4 residues before the CDR3 end, so the remaining end is supplied by the germline J gene. The gene calls are TRBV13-3 and TRBJ2-3, with D possibly TRBD1 on 6 matching bases. Germline values: CDR1 NNHDY, CDR2 SYVADS. CDR3 size: 14 residues. V dropped 4 bases and J dropped 0 bases, with 9 bases sitting between them. CDR3 DNA (partial): TGTGCCAGCAGTTGGACAGATAGTGCAGAA. Translated: CASSWTDSAE. The entire CDR3 protein reads CASSWTDSAETLYF.